The following is a TCR beta chain sequence with its context. This record belongs to a study of control samples from healthy donors and cancer patients. V lost 3 bases, J lost 5 bases, and 16 bases lay in between. CDR3 length equals 15 residues. Germline V CDR1 and CDR2: KGHSH, LQKENI. Clones were read by immunoSEQ multiplex PCR, and TCRdb kept only the in-frame ones, dropping some. The repertoire consists of around 120,000 clones, with around 87% occurring once and the leading ten covering roughly 3%. The sample taken for sequencing was blood. This chain connects TRBV18 to TRBJ1-1; D gene uncertain. The receptor's source is a man aged 55-75 years in good health. Here the CDR3 reads CASSPPGVSRTEAFF. Here the CDR3 DNA reads TGTGCCAGCTCACCGCCCGGGGTATCGAGGACTGAAGCTTTCTTT. The full variable domain, with the rest looked up from reference TRBV18 and TRBJ1-1, is NAGVMQNPRHLVRRRGQEARLRCSPMKGHSHVYWYRQLPEEGLKFMVYLQKENIIDESGMPKERFSAEFPKEGPSILRIQQVVRGDSAAYFCASSPPGVSRTEAFFGQGTRLTVV.